This TCR beta chain derives from a study of blood T cell repertoires in COVID-19. Some clones are missing from TCRdb's copy, which holds only in-frame ones; the method was immunoSEQ multiplex PCR. The sample contains under 550,000 clones, about 90% of which appear only once. Germline assignment: CDR1 SGDLS and CDR2 YYNGEE. Trimming took 0 bases from V and 7 from J, leaving 13 bases between them. The CDR3 consists of 15 residues. This TCR was sampled from a man aged 18 to 30 with COVID-19, enrolled during active disease. This rearrangement joins TRBV9 to TRBJ1-4; possibly TRBD1 for D (6 bases). Material for sequencing was peripheral blood. The CDR3 region is CASSVEGGGSEKLFF. The CDR3 coding sequence is TGTGCCAGCAGCGTAGAAGGGGGAGGGAGTGAAAAACTGTTTTTT.